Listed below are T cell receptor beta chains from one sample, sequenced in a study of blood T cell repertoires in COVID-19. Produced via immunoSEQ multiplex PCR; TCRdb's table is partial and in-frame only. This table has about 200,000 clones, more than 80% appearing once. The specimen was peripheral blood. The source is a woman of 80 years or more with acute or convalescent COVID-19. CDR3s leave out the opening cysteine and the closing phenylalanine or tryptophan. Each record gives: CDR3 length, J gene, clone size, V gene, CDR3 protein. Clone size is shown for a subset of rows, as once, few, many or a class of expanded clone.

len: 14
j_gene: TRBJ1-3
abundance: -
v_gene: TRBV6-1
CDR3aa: ASSEGAGLSGNTIY

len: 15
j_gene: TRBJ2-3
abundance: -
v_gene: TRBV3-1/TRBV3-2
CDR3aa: ASSPEVGLAGGDTQY

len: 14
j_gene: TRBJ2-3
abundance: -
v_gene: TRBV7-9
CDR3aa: ASGAIAGGSTDTQY

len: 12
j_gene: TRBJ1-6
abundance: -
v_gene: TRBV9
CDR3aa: ASSEDRGRSPLH

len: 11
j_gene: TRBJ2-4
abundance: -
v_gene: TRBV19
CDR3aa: ASSITAKNIQY

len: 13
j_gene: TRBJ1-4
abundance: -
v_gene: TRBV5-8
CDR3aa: ASNRFEAPSEKLF

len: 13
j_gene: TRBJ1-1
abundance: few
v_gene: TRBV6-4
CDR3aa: ASSASTGGHTEAF

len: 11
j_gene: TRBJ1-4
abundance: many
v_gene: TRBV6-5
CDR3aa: ASDWGLVEKLF

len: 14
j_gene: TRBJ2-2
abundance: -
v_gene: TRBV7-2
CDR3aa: ASSFHGRVNTGELF

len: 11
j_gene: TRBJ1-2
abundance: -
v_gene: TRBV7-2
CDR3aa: ASSPTENYGYT

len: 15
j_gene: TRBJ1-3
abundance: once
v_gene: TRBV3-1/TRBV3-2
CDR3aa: ASSPPGQGLSGNTIY

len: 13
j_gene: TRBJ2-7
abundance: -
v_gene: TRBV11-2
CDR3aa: ASTLSGNNAYEQY

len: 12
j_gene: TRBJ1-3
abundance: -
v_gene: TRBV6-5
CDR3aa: ASSLTGRGNTIY

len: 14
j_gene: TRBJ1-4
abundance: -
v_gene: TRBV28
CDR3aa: ASSSRAGSTNEKLF

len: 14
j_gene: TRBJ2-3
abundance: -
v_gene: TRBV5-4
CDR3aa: ASSLRIAGGPDTQY

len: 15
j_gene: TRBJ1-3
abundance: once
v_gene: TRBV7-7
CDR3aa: ASSLGTGPRSGNTIY

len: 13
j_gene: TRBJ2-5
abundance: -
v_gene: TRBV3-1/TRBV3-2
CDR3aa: ASSQRGGGGETQY

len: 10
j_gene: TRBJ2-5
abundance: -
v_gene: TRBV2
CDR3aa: ASEGPSETQY

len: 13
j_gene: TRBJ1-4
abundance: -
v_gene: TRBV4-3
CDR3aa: ASSRYSTGGEKLF

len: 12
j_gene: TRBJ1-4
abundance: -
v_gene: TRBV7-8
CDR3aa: ASSRTENNEKLF

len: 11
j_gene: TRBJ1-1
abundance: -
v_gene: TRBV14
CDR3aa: ASSQQINTEAF

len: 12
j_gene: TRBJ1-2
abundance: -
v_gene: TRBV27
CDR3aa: ASSLSGTGYGYT

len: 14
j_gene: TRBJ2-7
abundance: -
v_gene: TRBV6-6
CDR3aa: ASSPGTSGRPTEQY

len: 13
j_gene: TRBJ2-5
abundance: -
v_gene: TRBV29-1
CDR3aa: SVAPRTPGQETQY

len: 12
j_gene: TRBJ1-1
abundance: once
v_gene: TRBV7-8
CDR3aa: ASSPRQGESEAF

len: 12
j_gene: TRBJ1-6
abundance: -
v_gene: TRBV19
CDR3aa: ASTSDLEGSPLH

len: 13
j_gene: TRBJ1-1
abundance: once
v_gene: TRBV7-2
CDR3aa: ASSFQGHQNTEAF

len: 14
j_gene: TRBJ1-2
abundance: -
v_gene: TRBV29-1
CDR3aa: SVAAGQGKANYGYT

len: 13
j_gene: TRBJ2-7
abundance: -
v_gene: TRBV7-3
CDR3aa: ASSLTSIVGYEQY

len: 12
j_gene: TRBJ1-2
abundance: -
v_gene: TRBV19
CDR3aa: ASNSPGTANGYT

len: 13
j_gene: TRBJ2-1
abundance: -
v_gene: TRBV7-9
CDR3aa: ASRGDRGSYNEQF

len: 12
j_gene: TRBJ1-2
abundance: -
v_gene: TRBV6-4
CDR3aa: ASSDSSGGYGYT

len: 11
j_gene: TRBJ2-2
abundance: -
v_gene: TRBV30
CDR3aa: AWRGTSTGELF

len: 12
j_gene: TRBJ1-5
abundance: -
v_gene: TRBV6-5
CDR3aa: ASRAEAGGRPQH

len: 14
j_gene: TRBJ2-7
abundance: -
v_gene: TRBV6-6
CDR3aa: ASSSGGQGGSYEQY

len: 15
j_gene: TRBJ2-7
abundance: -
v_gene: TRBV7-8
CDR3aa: ASSVDAGISISGEQY

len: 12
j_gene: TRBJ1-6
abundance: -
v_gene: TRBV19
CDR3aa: ASSYRETNSPLH

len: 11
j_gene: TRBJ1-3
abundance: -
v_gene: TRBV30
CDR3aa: AWSVRAGNTIY

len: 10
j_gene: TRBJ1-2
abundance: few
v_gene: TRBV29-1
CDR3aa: SVDRSPGGYT

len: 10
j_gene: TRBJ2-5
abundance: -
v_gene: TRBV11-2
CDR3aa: ASSGGQETQY

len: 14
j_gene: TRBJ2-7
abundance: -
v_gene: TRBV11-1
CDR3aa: ASSLARGAVAYEQY

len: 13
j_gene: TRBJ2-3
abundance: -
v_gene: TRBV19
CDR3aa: ASSRSTEDTDTQY

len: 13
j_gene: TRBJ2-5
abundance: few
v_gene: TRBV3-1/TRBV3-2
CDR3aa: ASSQDGGASETQY

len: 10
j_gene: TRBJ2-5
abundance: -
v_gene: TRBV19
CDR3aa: ASSYQGETQY

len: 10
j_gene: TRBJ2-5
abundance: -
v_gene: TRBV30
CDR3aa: AWRDFQETQY

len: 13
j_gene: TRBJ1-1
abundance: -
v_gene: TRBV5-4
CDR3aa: ASSLAGGRGQEAF

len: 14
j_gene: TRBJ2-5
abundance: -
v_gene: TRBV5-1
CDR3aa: ASSARTSGRAETQY

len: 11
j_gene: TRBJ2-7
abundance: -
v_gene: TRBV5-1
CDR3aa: ASSLRQGGEQY

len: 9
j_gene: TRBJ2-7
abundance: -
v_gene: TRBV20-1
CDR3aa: SVQGGYEQY

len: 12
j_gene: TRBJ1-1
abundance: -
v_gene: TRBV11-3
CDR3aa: ASSLWGDTTEAF

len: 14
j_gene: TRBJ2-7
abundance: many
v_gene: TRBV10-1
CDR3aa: ASIIIIGQGVYEQY

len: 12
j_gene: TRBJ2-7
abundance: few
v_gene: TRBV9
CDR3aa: ASSARQGALEQY

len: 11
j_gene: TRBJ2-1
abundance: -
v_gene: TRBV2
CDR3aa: ASSERDYNEQF